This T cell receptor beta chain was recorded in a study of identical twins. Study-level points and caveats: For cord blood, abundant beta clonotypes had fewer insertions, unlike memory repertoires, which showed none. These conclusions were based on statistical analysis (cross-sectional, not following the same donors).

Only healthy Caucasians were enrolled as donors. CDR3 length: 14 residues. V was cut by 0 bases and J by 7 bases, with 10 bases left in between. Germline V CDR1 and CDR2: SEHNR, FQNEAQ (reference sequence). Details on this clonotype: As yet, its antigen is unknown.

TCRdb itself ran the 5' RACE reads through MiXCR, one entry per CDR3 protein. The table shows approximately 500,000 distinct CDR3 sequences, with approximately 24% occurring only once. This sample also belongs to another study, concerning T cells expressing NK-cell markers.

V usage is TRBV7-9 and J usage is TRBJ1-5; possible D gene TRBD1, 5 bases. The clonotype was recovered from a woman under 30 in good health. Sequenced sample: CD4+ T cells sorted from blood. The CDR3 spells CASSLADINQPQHF. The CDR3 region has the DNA TGTGCCAGCAGCTTAGCGGACATCAACCAGCCCCAGCATTTT. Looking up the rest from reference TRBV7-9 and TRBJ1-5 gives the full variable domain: DTGVSQNPRHKITKRGQNVTFRCDPISEHNRLYWYRQTLGQGPEFLTYFQNEAQLEKSRLLSDRFSAERPKGSFSTLEIQRTEQGDSAMYLCASSLADINQPQHFGDGTRLSIL.